Each of the 28 T cell receptor beta chains below was sequenced from the same sample in a study of T cell repertoires in cytomegalovirus infection. Their antigens are not known. TCRdb redid the calling of the reads with MiXCR, one entry per CDR3 protein. The sample lists some 350,000 distinct CDR3 sequences; roughly 36% were seen once. This specimen consisted of cultured PBMCs, obtained from culture after CMV antigen stimulation. These receptors originate from a human donor in good health (CMV status not recorded). Some clones in this sample may be carry-over from other donors' samples.

The chain has TRBV29-1 and TRBJ2-1; D is undetermined. Germline V lookup: CDR1 SQVTM, CDR2 ANQGSEA. The ends were cut back, 6 bases at V and 8 bases at J, with 17 bases in the middle. This CDR3 region has 13 residues. CDR3 sequence (DNA): TGCAGCGTGGAACCAGGCTATGGGGATGAGCAGTTCTTC. Translating gives CSVEPGYGDEQFF.

This clonotype was observed a handful of times. The chain combines TRBV7-2 with TRBJ2-3; 9 nucleotides line up with TRBD2. Germline V gene data show CDR1 as SGHTA and CDR2 as FQGNSA. V lost 2 bases and J lost 6; bases outside the gene matches: 3. This CDR3 comprises 14 residues. Here the CDR3 DNA reads TGTGCCAGCAGCTTATTAGCGGGAGCGGATACGCAGTATTTT. Amino acid sequence: CASSLLAGADTQYF.

The chain joins TRBV6-2 or TRBV6-3 to TRBJ1-3; no firm D call. The germline CDR1 and CDR2 sequences are MNHEY and SVGEGT. The CDR3 covers 16 residues. V lost 0 bases to trimming and J lost 2 bases, with 11 bases between them. The CDR3 nucleotides read TGTGCCAGCAGTTACTCGGTTGGACGAGCTGGAAACACCATATATTTT. It encodes CASSYSVGRAGNTIYF.

The CDR3 DNA follows: TGTGCCAGCAGTGCCTATTCCAGGTTGAACACTGAAGCTTTCTTT. Protein product: CASSAYSRLNTEAFF. The V gene is TRBV11-2, the J gene TRBJ1-1; D ambiguous. The CDR3 totals 15 residues. V was trimmed by 6 bases and J by 0 bases, leaving 14 bases between them. CDR1 SGHAT and CDR2 FQNNGV come from the germline V gene. Looking up the rest from reference TRBV11-2 and TRBJ1-1 gives the full variable domain: EAGVAQSPRYKIIEKRQSVAFWCNPISGHATLYWYQQILGQGPKLLIQFQNNGVVDDSQLPKDRFSAERLKGVDSTLKIQPAKLEDSAVYLCASSAYSRLNTEAFFGQGTRLTVV.

The rearrangement uses TRBV12-5 and TRBJ2-5, with D uncertain. The CDR3 spans 11 residues. The V gene's germline CDR1 is LGHNT and CDR2 FRNRAP. Trimming took 4 bases from V and 5 from J, leaving 5 bases between them. This chain's CDR3 is CASGSWETQYF. Here the CDR3 DNA reads TGTGCTAGTGGTTCATGGGAGACCCAGTACTTC.

The CDR3 spells CASSLAQGLAGEQETQYF. The CDR3, as DNA: TGTGCCAGCAGCTTAGCGCAAGGACTAGCGGGAGAGCAAGAGACCCAGTACTTC. The chain combines TRBV7-6 with TRBJ2-5; 13 bases agree with TRBD2. The ends lost 0 bases at V and 2 bases at J; junction bases unmatched: 6. Germline V gene data show CDR1 as SGHVS and CDR2 as FNYEAQ. CDR3 length equals 18 residues.

This chain joins TRBV4-1 and TRBJ1-6; D unresolved. V lost 5 bases to trimming and J lost 5 bases, with 10 bases between them. The CDR3 sequence is 14 residues long. Germline V gene sequence: CDR1 MGHRA, CDR2 YSYEKL. CDR3 coding DNA: TGCGCCAGCAGCGCCACGGCCGATAATTCACCCCTCCACTTT. This sequence encodes CASSATADNSPLHF.

Remarks on this clonotype: One junction end disagrees with the germline gene, perhaps due to a read error. The V gene is TRBV12-3 or TRBV12-4, the J gene TRBJ1-4; no clear D gene. The CDR3 loop spans 11 amino acids. The CDR3 region is CASSLGENLFF. CDR3 sequence (DNA): TGTGCCAGCAGCCTTGGGGAAAACCTGTTTTTT.

The V call is TRBV7-2, the J call TRBJ2-3, with 9 bases matching TRBD2. Trimming removed 2 bases from V and 6 bases from J; junction bases left unmatched: 9. CDR1 and CDR2 (germline): SGHTA, FQGNSA. CDR3 size: 16 residues. CDR3 bases: TGTGCCAGCAGCTTACACGGTGGGACTAGCCCCGATACGCAGTATTTT. Amino acid sequence: CASSLHGGTSPDTQYF.

This clonotype was observed a handful of times. The gene calls are TRBV7-6 and TRBJ2-7, with D perhaps matching TRBD1 or TRBD2 (7 bases each). CDR3 length equals 15 residues. Trimming left V 2 bases short and J 3 bases short, with 14 bases between. The germline gives CDR1 SGHVS, CDR2 FNYEAQ. The CDR3 nucleotides read TGTGCCAGCAGCTTACAGGGGGAGGGCCGCTACGAGCAGTACTTC. Translated: CASSLQGEGRYEQYF. Using reference TRBV7-6 and TRBJ2-7 for the parts outside the CDR3, the full variable domain is GAGVSQSPRYKVTKRGQDVALRCDPISGHVSLYWYRQALGQGPEFLTYFNYEAQQDKSGLPNDRFSAERPEGSISTLTIQRTEQRDSAMYRCASSLQGEGRYEQYFGPGTRLTVT.

The sample holds a few counts of this clonotype. This chain uses TRBV7-2 with TRBJ2-1; 10 positions agree with TRBD2. The CDR3 loop spans 18 amino acids. CDR1 and CDR2 (germline): SGHTA, FQGNSA. V shed 4 bases and J 8 bases; nucleotides not matched to a gene: 17. The CDR3 coding sequence is TGTGCCAGCAGCTCCCACCCTCGGGGGGCTAGCGGGAGCCATGAGCAGTTCTTC. Translation: CASSSHPRGASGSHEQFF. The full variable domain, its missing parts supplied by reference TRBV7-2 and TRBJ2-1, is GAGVSQSPSNKVTEKGKDVELRCDPISGHTALYWYRQSLGQGLEFLIYFQGNSAPDKSGLPSDRFSAERTGGSVSTLTIQRTQQEDSAVYLCASSSHPRGASGSHEQFFGPGTRLTVL.

This clonotype was seen a single time. The chain is built from TRBV11-2 and TRBJ2-4, with 7 bases aligning to TRBD2. The germline V gene encodes CDR1 SGHAT and CDR2 FQNNGV. This CDR3 contains 16 residues. V was pared by 2 bases and J by 8 bases, with 12 bases of the junction left unmatched. In nucleotides, the CDR3 is TGTGCCAGCAGCTTACAACGGACTAGTCAGAGATACATTCAGTACTTC. Translated: CASSLQRTSQRYIQYF. Based on the CDR3 plus reference TRBV11-2 and TRBJ2-4, the full variable domain is EAGVAQSPRYKIIEKRQSVAFWCNPISGHATLYWYQQILGQGPKLLIQFQNNGVVDDSQLPKDRFSAERLKGVDSTLKIQPAKLEDSAVYLCASSLQRTSQRYIQYFGAGTRLSVL.

This clonotype has at least ten counts. The chain has TRBV7-2 and TRBJ2-5; 8 positions match TRBD2. V was pared by 4 bases and J by 2 bases, with 6 bases of the junction left unmatched. The CDR3 spans 15 residues. From germline, CDR1 is SGHTA and CDR2 FQGNSA. CDR3 sequence reads: CASSSAGLGQETQYF. CDR3 sequence (DNA): TGTGCCAGCAGCTCAGCGGGACTAGGGCAAGAGACCCAGTACTTC.

This clonotype appeared many times. J is TRBJ2-2 and V is TRBV7-2; D ambiguous. This CDR3 is 14 amino acids long. Trimming removed 3 bases from V and 0 bases from J, with 5 bases in between. CDR1 and CDR2 from the germline V gene are SGHTA and FQGNSA. CDR3: CASSFVTNTGELFF. The CDR3 coding sequence is TGTGCCAGCAGCTTCGTAACGAACACCGGGGAGCTGTTTTTT. Variable domain in full (rest from reference TRBV7-2 and TRBJ2-2): GAGVSQSPSNKVTEKGKDVELRCDPISGHTALYWYRQSLGQGLEFLIYFQGNSAPDKSGLPSDRFSAERTGGSVSTLTIQRTQQEDSAVYLCASSFVTNTGELFFGEGSRLTVL.

The chain has TRBV12-3 or TRBV12-4 and TRBJ1-1; D possibly corresponds to TRBD1 (6 bases). The length of the CDR3 is 14 residues. Deletions cut 3 bases from V and 3 bases from J, with 11 bases between. CDR3: CASSFRGVYTEAFF. DNA for the CDR3: TGTGCCAGCAGTTTCAGGGGAGTATACACTGAAGCTTTCTTT.

This sequence joins TRBV15 and TRBJ2-1; 7 bases are a match to TRBD2. The junction had 13 bases not matched to a gene; V was cut back by 6 bases and J by 2 bases. The CDR3 has 17 residues. Germline CDR1 reads LNHNV; CDR2 reads YYDKDF (reference sequence). The CDR3 protein is CATRERRAGVPYNEQFF. CDR3 nucleotide sequence: TGTGCCACCAGAGAAAGGAGGGCGGGAGTCCCCTACAATGAGCAGTTCTTC.

The chain uses TRBV7-9 and TRBJ2-1, with 10 nucleotides matching TRBD1. Trimming at V came to 3 bases and at J to 3 bases, leaving 2 bases not matched to a gene. The CDR3 covers 15 residues. The V gene's germline CDR1 is SEHNR and CDR2 FQNEAQ (reference sequence). The CDR3 spells CASSFGDRGYNEQFF. The CDR3 DNA sequence: TGTGCCAGCAGCTTCGGGGACAGGGGCTACAATGAGCAGTTCTTC.

The rearrangement joins TRBV7-2 to TRBJ2-1, with 8 bases that match TRBD2. Germline CDR1 SGHTA, CDR2 FQGNSA. There are 15 residues in the CDR3. The junction had 7 bases not matched to a gene; V was cut back by 5 bases and J by 4 bases. The CDR3 sequence is CASSIRREVYNEQFF. In nucleotides, the CDR3 is TGTGCCAGCAGCATTCGGCGGGAGGTGTACAATGAGCAGTTCTTC.

This clonotype was counted a few times. This rearrangement joins TRBV7-9 to TRBJ2-3; no clear D. V lost 6 bases and J 4 bases, leaving 14 bases between the germline ends. The V gene's germline CDR1 is SEHNR and CDR2 FQNEAQ (reference sequence). The CDR3 has 14 amino acids. CDR3 residues: CASSTTQKADTQYF. The CDR3 DNA reads as TGTGCCAGCAGTACGACACAGAAAGCAGATACGCAGTATTTT.

The V gene is TRBV19, the J gene TRBJ2-2; TRBD2 aligns across 15 bases. From germline, CDR1 is LNHDA and CDR2 SQIVND (reference sequence). V lost 6 bases, J lost 4 bases, and 3 bases stayed unmatched. The CDR3 sequence is 16 residues long. CDR3: CASRGTSGRTTGELFF. As DNA, the CDR3 is TGTGCCAGTAGGGGGACTAGCGGGAGGACCACCGGGGAGCTGTTTTTT.

CDR3: CATSVSQASNTGELFF. The DNA for the CDR3 is TGTGCCACCAGTGTTAGTCAGGCCTCGAACACCGGGGAGCTGTTTTTT. The chain joins TRBV24-1 to TRBJ2-2, with D unclear. CDR1 is KGHDR and CDR2 is SFDVKD in the germline V gene. V lost 5 bases and J 0 bases, leaving 12 bases between the germline ends. This CDR3 has 16 amino acids.

This clonotype was counted at least ten times. V and J are TRBV4-1 and TRBJ1-2; weak D call: TRBD1 (6 bases). The ends were cut back, 2 bases at V and 4 bases at J, with 11 bases in the middle. Germline CDR1 is MGHRA and CDR2 is YSYEKL. The CDR3 runs to 14 residues. The CDR3 is CASSQPGQSYGYTF. The CDR3 bases are TGCGCCAGCAGCCAACCAGGACAGTCCTATGGCTACACCTTC.

A few counts support this clonotype. This chain connects TRBV24-1 to TRBJ1-2, with 10 bases lining up with TRBD1. Germline values: CDR1 KGHDR, CDR2 SFDVKD. V gave up 2 bases and J gave up 6 bases; unmatched junction bases: 8. CDR3 length equals 16 residues. The CDR3 loop is CATSDSPGQGSHGYTF. In DNA, the CDR3 is TGTGCCACCAGTGATTCTCCGGGACAGGGGTCCCATGGCTACACCTTC.

A few counts support this clonotype. This chain joins TRBV7-8 and TRBJ2-2; D might be TRBD1 (6 bases). CDR1 is SGHVS, CDR2 FQNEAQ, per germline. V lost 2 bases, J lost 6 bases, and 10 bases lay in between. The CDR3 sequence is 14 residues long. CDR3 protein: CASSLPQGSGELFF. The CDR3 DNA reads as TGTGCCAGCAGCTTACCCCAGGGGTCCGGGGAGCTGTTTTTT.

The V call is TRBV19, the J call TRBJ1-5, with D hard to call. The CDR3 sequence is 15 residues long. V gave up 3 bases and J gave up 0 bases, with 9 bases separating them. CDR1 LNHDA and CDR2 SQIVND come from the germline V gene (reference sequence). As DNA, the CDR3 is TGTGCCAGTAGTATCGCCAGGAATAGCAATCAGCCCCAGCATTTT. It specifies CASSIARNSNQPQHF.

This chain joins TRBV4-1 and TRBJ1-6; possible D gene TRBD1, 5 bases. V was pared by 0 bases and J by 8 bases, with 14 bases between. CDR3 length: 16 residues. Germline CDR1 reads MGHRA; CDR2 reads YSYEKL. The CDR3 nucleotides read TGCGCCAGCAGCCAAGATAATGGGTTACAGGATTCACCCCTCCACTTT. Amino acid sequence: CASSQDNGLQDSPLHF.

The chain is built from TRBV7-8 and TRBJ2-7; D is unresolved. Germline values: CDR1 SGHVS, CDR2 FQNEAQ. This CDR3 has 14 amino acids. Trimming took off 6 bases at V and 1 base at J, with 13 bases between the two ends. CDR3 sequence reads: CASRETAHSYEQYF. DNA for the CDR3: TGTGCCAGCAGGGAAACCGCACATTCCTACGAGCAGTACTTC.

This clonotype was recorded at least ten times. J is TRBJ1-1 and V is TRBV7-2; a possible D gene is TRBD1 (6 bases). Germline CDR1 SGHTA, CDR2 FQGNSA. Trimming took off 5 bases at V and 4 bases at J, with 17 bases between the two ends. The CDR3 loop spans 15 amino acids. The CDR3 loop is CASSGTGTLGTEAFF. The CDR3 nucleotides are TGTGCCAGCAGCGGTACAGGGACCCTGGGCACTGAAGCTTTCTTT.